One sample yielded the 21 T cell receptor beta chains listed below, sequenced in a study of blood T cell repertoires in COVID-19. This table comes from immunoSEQ multiplex PCR, and its TCRdb copy is limited to in-frame clones, with some not included. The sample lists about 300,000 clones, roughly 80% seen once, with 8% to 9.5% in the top ten. Sequenced input: peripheral blood. All receptors come from a woman aged 50 to 60 who had recovered from COVID-19.

There are a few counts of this clone. This chain links TRBV15 with TRBJ1-4, with TRBD1 matching 7 bases. This CDR3 contains 14 residues. Germline V gene data show CDR1 as LNHNV and CDR2 as YYDKDF (reference sequence). V shed 3 bases and J 11 bases; nucleotides not matched to a gene: 9. The CDR3 DNA reads TGTGCCACCAGCAGTGACAGGGAGTTGTCGAAACTGTTTTTT. This encodes CATSSDRELSKLFF.

This chain connects TRBV30 to TRBJ1-2; the D is unclear. This CDR3 is built from 12 residues. Trimming pared 6 bases from V and 2 bases from J, leaving 10 bases between. From germline, CDR1 is GTSNPN and CDR2 SVGIG (reference sequence). Here the CDR3 DNA reads TGTGCCTGCCTGAGATCCAACTATGGCTACACCTTC. Translation: CACLRSNYGYTF.

This chain connects TRBV4-3 to TRBJ2-2; a weak D match, TRBD2 (6 bases). The CDR3 is 17 amino acids. Germline values: CDR1 LGHNA, CDR2 YSLEER. V lost 5 bases to trimming and J lost 6 bases, with 22 bases between them. The CDR3 loop reads CASSVSRGTVGAGELFF. The CDR3 DNA reads as TGCGCCAGCAGCGTCAGCCGGGGGACCGTGGGTGCCGGGGAGCTGTTTTTT.

V usage is TRBV28 and J usage is TRBJ2-5; 9 bases match TRBD2. CDR1 and CDR2 (germline): MDHEN, SYDVKM. With 5 bases clipped from V and 1 base from J, the junction kept 5 bases outside the gene matches. The CDR3 length is 15 residues. CDR3 DNA: TGTGCCAGCAGTGGTAGCGGGGGTACCCAAGAGACCCAGTACTTC. Its translation: CASSGSGGTQETQYF.

This chain joins TRBV5-4 and TRBJ2-7; 10 bases map to TRBD1. The V segment lost 1 base and the J segment 4 bases; nucleotides outside the gene matches: 5. The V gene's germline CDR1 is SGHNT and CDR2 YYREEE (reference sequence). The CDR3 runs to 15 residues. The CDR3 sequence is CASSLRDRGGYEQYF. The CDR3, as DNA: TGTGCCAGCAGCTTGCGGGACAGGGGTGGGTACGAGCAGTACTTC. The variable domain in full, with the rest retrieved from reference TRBV5-4 and TRBJ2-7, is ETGVTQSPTHLIKTRGQQVTLRCSSQSGHNTVSWYQQALGQGPQFIFQYYREEENGRGNFPPRFSGLQFPNYSSELNVNALELDDSALYLCASSLRDRGGYEQYFGPGTRLTVT.

This clone has more than one count but fewer than ten. The chain is built from TRBV9 and TRBJ1-4; 7 bases are a match to TRBD1. V shed 2 bases, J shed 1 base, and the junction held 5 bases outside the gene matches. This CDR3 spans 16 amino acids. CDR1 and CDR2 (germline): SGDLS, YYNGEE. This CDR3 is CASSVAQGKTNEKLFF. In DNA, the CDR3 is TGTGCCAGCAGCGTCGCACAGGGGAAAACTAATGAAAAACTGTTTTTT.

CDR3 region: CASVPGLGLVETQYF. The CDR3 bases are TGTGCCAGCGTACCGGGACTAGGGCTTGTGGAGACCCAGTACTTC. This chain joins TRBV6-5 and TRBJ2-5; 8 nucleotides align to TRBD2. CDR3 size: 15 residues. Germline V gives CDR1 MNHEY, CDR2 SVGAGI. The V and J ends lost 8 bases and 5 bases, in that order; junction bases with no gene match: 13.

The CDR3 bases are TGTGCCAGCAGCTTAGAGGTAGCGGGAGTGGATGAGCAGTTCTTC. Protein sequence: CASSLEVAGVDEQFF. The chain joins TRBV11-2 to TRBJ2-1; 9 bases agree with TRBD2. V dropped 0 bases and J dropped 8; count of bases not matched to a gene: 5. The CDR3 consists of 15 residues. Germline CDR1 is SGHAT and CDR2 is FQNNGV.

The chain has TRBV7-9 and TRBJ1-2; TRBD1 matches at 7 bases. The germline gives CDR1 SEHNR, CDR2 FQNEAQ (reference sequence). The CDR3 contains 13 residues. Unmatched junction bases numbered 6, after V lost 5 bases and J lost 6 bases. As DNA, the CDR3 is TGTGCCAGCAGCCCGGGACAGCGTCATGGCTACACCTTC. It encodes CASSPGQRHGYTF.

V is TRBV2 and J is TRBJ2-5; D remains ambiguous. Trimming removed 4 bases from V and 0 bases from J, with 6 bases in between. The CDR3 runs to 13 residues. The germline V gene encodes CDR1 SNHLY and CDR2 FYNNEI. The CDR3 DNA is TGTGCCAGCAGTGTAGACTACCAAGAGACCCAGTACTTC. It encodes CASSVDYQETQYF.

The chain carries TRBV3-1 (or the pseudogene TRBV3-2) and TRBJ1-2; D unresolved. This CDR3 region has 14 residues. V gave up 0 bases and J gave up 6 bases, with 11 bases separating them. Germline V lookup: CDR1 LGHDT, CDR2 YNNKEL (reference sequence). The CDR3 DNA follows: TGTGCCAGCAGCCAAGAAGGCTGGAGGGATGGCTACACCTTC. This sequence encodes CASSQEGWRDGYTF.

The V call is TRBV2, the J call TRBJ1-6, with D unclear. The CDR3 is 15 residues long. Germline CDR1 SNHLY, CDR2 FYNNEI. With 3 bases removed from V and 10 bases from J, the gap between germline ends came to 16 bases. CDR3 nucleotides: TGTGCCAGCAGTGACCCCGGGGAAGGTCACTCACCCCTCCACTTT. Encoded protein: CASSDPGEGHSPLHF. The variable domain in full, with the rest retrieved from reference TRBV2 and TRBJ1-6, is EPEVTQTPSHQVTQMGQEVILRCVPISNHLYFYWYRQILGQKVEFLVSFYNNEISEKSEIFDDQFSVERPDGSNFTLKIRSTKLEDSAMYFCASSDPGEGHSPLHFGNGTRLTVT.

J is TRBJ2-1 and V is TRBV27; D not certain. This CDR3 has 13 residues. V was pared by 4 bases and J by 8 bases, with 12 bases between. Per the germline V gene, CDR1 is MNHEY and CDR2 is SMNVEV (reference sequence). CDR3: CASSSPTFHEQFF. The CDR3, as DNA: TGTGCCAGCAGTTCCCCCACATTCCATGAGCAGTTCTTC.

This clone has ten or more counts. The J gene is TRBJ1-1, the V gene TRBV7-2; unclear D gene. Deletions cut 5 bases from V and 0 bases from J, with 10 bases between. Germline CDR1 and CDR2: SGHTA and FQGNSA. The length of the CDR3 is 14 residues. The CDR3 here is CASSPAGMNTEAFF. CDR3 nucleotides: TGTGCCAGCAGCCCGGCGGGGATGAACACTGAAGCTTTCTTT.

The V and J genes are TRBV6-2 or TRBV6-3 and TRBJ1-1; 9 nucleotides align to TRBD1. Losses at the gene ends were 5 bases for V and 5 bases for J; bases not matched to a gene: 15. Germline-derived CDR1 and CDR2 are MNHEY and SVGEGT. CDR3 length: 17 residues. This CDR3 reads CASSPDRDRDYMTEAFF. The CDR3 bases are TGTGCCAGCAGTCCCGACCGGGACAGGGATTATATGACTGAAGCTTTCTTT.

The gene calls are TRBV6-1 and TRBJ2-3, with TRBD2 identical over 9 bases. With 4 bases clipped from V and 1 base from J, the junction kept 6 bases outside the gene matches. This CDR3 contains 16 residues. Germline CDR1 reads MNHNS; CDR2 reads SASEGT. The CDR3 loop reads CASSVRGGRGTDTQYF. The CDR3 bases are TGTGCCAGCAGTGTGCGGGGGGGCCGCGGCACAGATACGCAGTATTTT.

The rearrangement uses TRBV6-2 or TRBV6-3 and TRBJ2-3; tentatively, D is TRBD2 (6 bases). The CDR3 loop spans 13 amino acids. Trimming left V 1 base short and J 5 bases short, with 7 bases between. Per the germline V gene, CDR1 is MNHEY and CDR2 is SVGEGT. The CDR3 loop is CASSYWREDTQYF. The DNA of the CDR3 is TGTGCCAGCAGTTACTGGCGGGAAGATACGCAGTATTTT.

The V call is TRBV6-6, the J call TRBJ1-2; TRBD1 matches 9 bases. Germline CDR1 and CDR2: MNHNY and SVGAGI (reference sequence). The V segment lost 6 bases and the J segment 4 bases; nucleotides outside the gene matches: 6. The CDR3 is made up of 14 amino acids. The CDR3 sequence is CASRNRGPLYGYTF. Written as DNA, the CDR3 is TGTGCCAGCAGAAACAGGGGGCCCCTCTATGGCTACACCTTC.

This clone turned up a few times. The V call is TRBV27, the J call TRBJ2-2; TRBD1 matches at 7 bases. CDR1 MNHEY and CDR2 SMNVEV come from the germline V gene (reference sequence). The CDR3 length is 13 residues. Trimming cost V 9 bases and J 1 base; bases outside gene matches: 2. CDR3 nucleotide sequence: TGTGCCAGTTGGACAGGGAACACCGGGGAGCTGTTTTTT. Protein sequence: CASWTGNTGELFF.

This clone came up once. The chain joins TRBV10-3 to TRBJ1-3, with a tentative D call TRBD1 (5 bases). This CDR3 spans 17 amino acids. Trimming cost V 5 bases and J 0 bases, with 17 bases left between them. Germline-derived CDR1 and CDR2 are ENHRY and SYGVKD. This CDR3 reads CAISQNSGGTSGNTIYF. DNA for the CDR3: TGTGCCATCAGTCAAAATTCGGGAGGGACCTCTGGAAACACCATATATTTT.

The chain carries TRBV5-1 and TRBJ2-1; 10 nucleotides align to TRBD2. CDR1 is SGHRS, CDR2 YFSETQ, per germline. The CDR3 has 17 amino acids. After removal of 0 bases from V and 0 bases from J, the junction contained 3 bases not matched to a gene. CDR3: CASSLGTSGASYNEQFF. CDR3 nucleotides: TGCGCCAGCAGCTTGGGAACTAGCGGGGCCTCCTACAATGAGCAGTTCTTC.